This TCR beta chain was retrieved from a study of brain T cells in children with intractable seizures. Of note for this clone: Antigen unknown.

At least one anti-epileptic drug was given before surgery. V was clipped by 6 bases and J by 7 bases; unmatched bases: 9. The length of the CDR3 is 14 residues. Per the germline V gene, CDR1 is MNHEY and CDR2 is SVGAGI. Libraries were prepared by immunoSEQ multiplex PCR; TCRdb keeps only in-frame clonotypes and omits some of them. The table includes around 41,000 clones, roughly 90% detected once. General study findings and limits: HCMV serostatus was not known, and viral specificity came from CDR3 similarity only.

The material sequenced was peripheral blood, taken at surgery. This TCR was sampled from a girl under 10 years old with tuberous sclerosis and intractable seizures. The V call is TRBV6-5, the J call TRBJ1-5, with 7 bases identical to TRBD1. CDR3 sequence reads: CASSPTGIRQPQHF. In nucleotides, the CDR3 is TGTGCCAGCAGCCCGACAGGGATCAGGCAGCCCCAGCATTTT.